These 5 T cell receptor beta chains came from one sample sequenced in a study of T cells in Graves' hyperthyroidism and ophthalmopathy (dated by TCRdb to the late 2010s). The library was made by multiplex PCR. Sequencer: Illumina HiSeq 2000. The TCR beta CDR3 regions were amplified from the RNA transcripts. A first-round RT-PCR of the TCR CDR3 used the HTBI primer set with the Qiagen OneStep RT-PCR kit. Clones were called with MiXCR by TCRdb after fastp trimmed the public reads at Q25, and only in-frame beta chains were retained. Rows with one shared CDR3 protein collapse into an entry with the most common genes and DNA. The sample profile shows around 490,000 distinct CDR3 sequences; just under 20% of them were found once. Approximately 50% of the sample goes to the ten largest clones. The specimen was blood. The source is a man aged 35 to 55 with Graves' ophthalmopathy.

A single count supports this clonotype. The CDR3 loop reads CATRRYRGSTDTQYF. In DNA form, the CDR3 reads TGTGCCACACGCCGCTACAGGGGAAGCACAGATACGCAGTATTTT. The chain recombines TRBV6-1 with TRBJ2-3; 7 positions match TRBD1. Germline CDR1 reads MNHNS; CDR2 reads SASEGT. The length of the CDR3 is 15 residues. The V and J ends lost 10 bases and 0 bases, in that order; junction bases with no gene match: 10.

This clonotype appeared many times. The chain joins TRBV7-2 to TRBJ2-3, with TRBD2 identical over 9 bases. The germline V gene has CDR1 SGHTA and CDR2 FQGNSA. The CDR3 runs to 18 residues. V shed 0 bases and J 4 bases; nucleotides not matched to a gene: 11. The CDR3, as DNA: TGTGCCAGCAGCTTAGCGACTTTAGCGGGAGCGCCGCCAGATACGCAGTATTTT. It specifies CASSLATLAGAPPDTQYF.

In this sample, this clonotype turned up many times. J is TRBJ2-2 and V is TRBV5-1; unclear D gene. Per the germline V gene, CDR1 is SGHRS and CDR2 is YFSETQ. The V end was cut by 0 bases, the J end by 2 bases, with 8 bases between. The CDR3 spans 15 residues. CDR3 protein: CASSLEVHNTGELFF. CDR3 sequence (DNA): TGCGCCAGCAGCTTGGAGGTCCATAACACCGGGGAGCTGTTTTTT.

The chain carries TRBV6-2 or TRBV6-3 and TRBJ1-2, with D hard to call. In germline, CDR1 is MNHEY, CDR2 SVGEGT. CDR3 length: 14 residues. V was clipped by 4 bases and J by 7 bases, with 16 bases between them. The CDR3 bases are TGTGCCAGCAGTTCTGGATCACAGATCCGTGGCTACACCTTC. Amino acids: CASSSGSQIRGYTF.

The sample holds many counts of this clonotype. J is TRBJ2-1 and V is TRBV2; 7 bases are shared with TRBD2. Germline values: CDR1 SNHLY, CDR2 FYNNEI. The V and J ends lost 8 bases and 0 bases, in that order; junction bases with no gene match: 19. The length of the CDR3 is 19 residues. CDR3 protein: CASEERSGALAGSYNEQFF. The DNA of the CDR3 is TGTGCCAGCGAGGAAAGAAGCGGGGCCCTCGCCGGCTCCTACAATGAGCAGTTCTTC.